The 7 T cell receptor beta chains below come from one sample, sequenced in a study of T cells expressing NK-cell markers (dated by TCRdb to 2020 to 2022). The library was generated by 5' RACE. Sequenced on an Illumina HiSeq 2000. Based on TCRdb reprocessing of the reads, there is one entry per CDR3 protein sequence, and DNA is missing. Per the sample table, the count is some 390,000 distinct CDR3 sequences. Roughly 10% of the sample lies in the top ten. The sequenced sample was blood T cells: a sorted CD56 or NKG2C T cell subset, CD4+ or CD8+ T cells, or bulk PBMC T cells (not recorded which). Every receptor here comes from a woman aged 45-65 years in good health. Donor details come from another sample of the same person, matched by shared clones.

The chain is built from TRBV6-2 or TRBV6-3 and TRBJ1-5; TCRdb reports TRBD1, a call that lacks DNA to check it against. Per germline, CDR1 MNHEY and CDR2 SVGEGT. The length of the CDR3 is 14 residues. Here the CDR3 reads CASNGGWINQPQHF.

The V call is TRBV7-9, the J call TRBJ2-4; TCRdb's D gene call, TRBD2, goes unchecked for lack of DNA. The CDR3 is 16 amino acids. CDR1 and CDR2 (germline): SEHNR, FQNEAQ (reference sequence). The CDR3 is CASSLPSGSSGNIQYF.

V and J are TRBV29-1 and TRBJ2-1; TCRdb names TRBD1, which stays unverified in the absence of DNA. Germline-derived CDR1 and CDR2 are SQVTM and ANQGSEA. The CDR3 consists of 14 residues. This chain's CDR3 is CSVDFPGGYNEQFF.

The rearrangement links TRBV25-1 to TRBJ1-2. Germline V gene sequence: CDR1 MGHDK, CDR2 SYGVNS. The CDR3 loop spans 11 amino acids. Here the CDR3 reads CASRTIGGYTF.

The gene calls are TRBV29-1 and TRBJ2-7; checking the TCRdb D call of TRBD2 is not possible without DNA. The CDR3 spans 12 residues. Germline CDR1 and CDR2: SQVTM and ANQGSEA. This CDR3 is CSVMTGGLEQYF.

CDR3 amino acids: CAWSVTKRDGETQYF. This chain links TRBV30 with TRBJ2-5; TCRdb reports TRBD1, a call that lacks DNA to check it against. The CDR3 is 15 residues long. Germline CDR1 reads GTSNPN; CDR2 reads SVGIG (reference sequence).

The V and J genes are TRBV7-9 and TRBJ2-7; TCRdb returns TRBD2, unconfirmable since there is no DNA. Germline V gene data show CDR1 as SEHNR and CDR2 as FQNEAQ (reference sequence). This CDR3 has 12 residues. This CDR3 reads CASVSRENEQYF.